The 24 T cell receptor beta chains in this list originate from one sample, sequenced in a study of T cell responses to AZD1222 COVID-19 vaccine. Assay: immunoSEQ multiplex PCR; the TCRdb copy retains only in-frame clones and omits some. The top ten hold more than 4% of the sample, which has tens of thousands of clones, roughly 90% seen once. The specimen comprised peripheral blood, sampled on day 0 of AZD1222 vaccination. The receptors originated from an adult in good health.

The V and J genes are TRBV3-1 (or the pseudogene TRBV3-2) and TRBJ2-5, with D unresolved. Germline V CDR1 and CDR2: LGHDT, YNNKEL (reference sequence). The CDR3 totals 12 residues. The V end lost 8 bases, the J end lost 1 base, and 8 bases lay between the germline ends. The CDR3 DNA is TGTGCCAGCTCGACTCTCCAAGAGACCCAGTACTTC. Protein product: CASSTLQETQYF.

The rearrangement uses TRBV19 and TRBJ1-1, with D uncertain. The V gene lost 4 bases and the J gene lost 10 bases, with 19 bases spanning the gap. Germline V CDR1 and CDR2: LNHDA, SQIVND (reference sequence). The CDR3 sequence is 14 residues long. The CDR3 region is CASSTPAQRAVAFF. The CDR3 coding sequence is TGTGCCAGTAGTACCCCGGCCCAAAGGGCGGTAGCTTTCTTT.

This chain uses TRBV9 with TRBJ2-1, with 8 positions matching TRBD1. The germline V gene encodes CDR1 SGDLS and CDR2 YYNGEE. The CDR3 is 16 amino acids. The J segment lost 10 bases and the V segment lost 0 bases, leaving 12 bases of the junction unmatched. In DNA, the CDR3 is TGTGCCAGCAGCGTAGCGGACGGGACAGGAACCCCAGAGCAGTTCTTC. Encoded protein: CASSVADGTGTPEQFF. Looking up the rest from reference TRBV9 and TRBJ2-1 gives the full variable domain: DSGVTQTPKHLITATGQRVTLRCSPRSGDLSVYWYQQSLDQGLQFLIQYYNGEERAKGNILERFSAQQFPDLHSELNLSSLELGDSALYFCASSVADGTGTPEQFFGPGTRLTVL.

The chain couples TRBV4-1 to TRBJ1-3; 12 nucleotides agree with TRBD1. Germline-derived CDR1 and CDR2 are MGHRA and YSYEKL. J lost 0 bases, V lost 4 bases, and 10 bases had no gene match. The CDR3 is 19 amino acids. CDR3 bases: TGCGCCAGCAGCCCAGGGGCCGGGACAGGGGGCTACTCTGGAAACACCATATATTTT. Its protein is CASSPGAGTGGYSGNTIYF.

The V and J genes are TRBV7-9 and TRBJ1-2, with D maybe TRBD1 (5 bases). The CDR3 extends over 17 amino acids. Between the trimmed V and J ends, which lost 0 bases and 3 bases, there was a span of 17 bases. Germline V lookup: CDR1 SEHNR, CDR2 FQNEAQ (reference sequence). The chain's CDR3 is CASSLALRAVPYYGYTF. The CDR3 nucleotides are TGTGCCAGCAGCTTAGCACTCAGGGCGGTCCCCTACTATGGCTACACCTTC.

V is TRBV7-3 and J is TRBJ1-1; D gene unclear. Trimming took 2 bases from V and 1 from J, leaving 5 bases between them. Germline V lookup: CDR1 SGHTA, CDR2 FQGTGA. The CDR3 consists of 13 residues. The CDR3 protein is CASSLYENTEAFF. The CDR3 coding sequence is TGTGCCAGCAGCTTATATGAGAACACTGAAGCTTTCTTT.

The chain carries TRBV12-3 or TRBV12-4 and TRBJ1-1; no reliable D call. Trimming pared 2 bases from V and 6 bases from J, leaving 10 bases between. This CDR3 is 13 amino acids long. The CDR3 DNA follows: TGTGCCAGCAGTTTATTTGGCGAGTCTGAAGCTTTCTTT. Translated, it gives CASSLFGESEAFF.

The chain is built from TRBV29-1 and TRBJ1-5; no definite D call. CDR1 is SQVTM, CDR2 ANQGSEA, per germline. V lost 4 bases, J lost 3 bases, and 7 bases lay in between. The CDR3 runs to 12 residues. CDR3 bases: TGCAGCGTTGGTATGCCCAATCAGCCCCAGCATTTT. It specifies CSVGMPNQPQHF.

Concerning this clone itself: The same CDR3 arises from other DNA sequences in this sample as well. The gene calls are TRBV5-1 and TRBJ1-5; a weak D match, TRBD1 (6 bases). CDR1 is SGHRS, CDR2 YFSETQ, per germline. V lost 4 bases and J lost 5, with 10 bases in between. The CDR3 contains 13 residues. CDR3 DNA: TGCGCCAGCAGCACCGGGGGCGATCAGCCCCAGCATTTT. Its protein is CASSTGGDQPQHF.

The chain joins TRBV19 to TRBJ2-7; D tentatively reads TRBD1 or TRBD2 (5 bases each). Trimming removed 4 bases at V and 0 bases at J, with 13 bases between. CDR3 size: 15 residues. CDR1 LNHDA and CDR2 SQIVND come from the germline V gene (reference sequence). This chain's CDR3 is CASSRSLGTSYEQYF. The CDR3 bases are TGTGCCAGTAGTAGATCCCTCGGGACCTCCTACGAGCAGTACTTC. Variable domain in full (rest from reference TRBV19 and TRBJ2-7): DGGITQSPKYLFRKEGQNVTLSCEQNLNHDAMYWYRQDPGQGLRLIYYSQIVNDFQKGDIAEGYSVSREKKESFPLTVTSAQKNPTAFYLCASSRSLGTSYEQYFGPGTRLTVT.

The rearrangement joins TRBV28 to TRBJ2-3, with TRBD2 matching over 10 bases. Germline V gene sequence: CDR1 MDHEN, CDR2 SYDVKM. This CDR3 has 17 amino acids. Trimming at V came to 4 bases and at J to 2 bases, leaving 9 bases not matched to a gene. The CDR3 region is CASSWASGGGHTDTQYF. CDR3 bases: TGTGCCAGCAGTTGGGCGAGCGGGGGGGGACACACAGATACGCAGTATTTT.

This clone was detected once. The chain combines TRBV11-2 with TRBJ2-7; TRBD2 matches at 9 bases. This CDR3 region has 17 residues. Germline CDR1 is SGHAT and CDR2 is FQNNGV. With V trimmed by 5 bases and J by 2 bases, 13 bases remained unmatched. The DNA for the CDR3 is TGTGCCAGCAGCCCACGACAACCTAGCGGGGTAACCTACGAGCAGTACTTC. Translated: CASSPRQPSGVTYEQYF. Variable domain in full (rest from reference TRBV11-2 and TRBJ2-7): EAGVAQSPRYKIIEKRQSVAFWCNPISGHATLYWYQQILGQGPKLLIQFQNNGVVDDSQLPKDRFSAERLKGVDSTLKIQPAKLEDSAVYLCASSPRQPSGVTYEQYFGPGTRLTVT.

This chain joins TRBV11-3 and TRBJ2-1; TRBD1 might be the D (5 bases). V shed 7 bases and J shed 6 bases, with 10 bases lying between them. The germline V gene encodes CDR1 SGHNT and CDR2 YENEEA. The length of the CDR3 is 12 residues. The CDR3 coding sequence is TGTGCCAGCAACAGGTTTGGCAATGAGCAGTTCTTC. Protein: CASNRFGNEQFF.

CDR3 region: CASSLGSGNTIYF. In DNA form, the CDR3 reads TGTGCCAGCAGCCTGGGCTCTGGAAACACCATATATTTT. This chain connects TRBV3-1 (or the pseudogene TRBV3-2) to TRBJ1-3; no firm D call. The CDR3 loop spans 13 amino acids. Trimming shortened V by 4 bases and J by 0 bases, and 4 bases separated the two germline ends. Germline-derived CDR1 and CDR2 are LGHDT and YNNKEL (reference sequence).

This clone was recorded once. This chain links TRBV12-3 or TRBV12-4 with TRBJ1-2; D is ambiguous. V was pared by 3 bases and J by 7 bases, with 12 bases between. This CDR3 is built from 13 residues. This chain's CDR3 is CASSLRAGRGYTF. CDR3 nucleotide sequence: TGTGCCAGCAGTTTGAGGGCAGGACGTGGCTACACCTTC.

There are a few counts of this clone. The V call is TRBV24-1, the J call TRBJ2-2, with D perhaps matching TRBD1 or TRBD2 (6 bases each). This CDR3 contains 15 residues. The germline V gene encodes CDR1 KGHDR and CDR2 SFDVKD. Between the trimmed V and J ends, which lost 3 bases and 2 bases, there was a span of 9 bases. The CDR3 sequence: CATSDAGQNTGELFF. CDR3 nucleotides: TGTGCCACCAGTGATGCGGGACAAAACACCGGGGAGCTGTTTTTT.

This clone occurred a few times. V is TRBV7-9 and J is TRBJ1-2; D is possibly TRBD1 (5 bases). CDR1 is SEHNR and CDR2 is FQNEAQ in the germline V gene (reference sequence). The ends were cut back, 7 bases at V and 6 bases at J, with 18 bases in the middle. The CDR3 is made up of 14 amino acids. The CDR3 region has the DNA TGTGCCAGCACCTTCCCGGGACTACCCCATGGCTACACCTTC. This sequence encodes CASTFPGLPHGYTF.

The CDR3 is CASSLEGRLFYEQYF. The CDR3 DNA reads TGTGCCAGCAGCTTAGAGGGACGGCTCTTCTACGAGCAGTACTTC. The gene calls are TRBV5-4 and TRBJ2-7; D may be TRBD1 or TRBD2 (5 bases each). This CDR3 contains 15 residues. V lost 2 bases, J lost 3 bases, and 15 bases lay in between. Per germline, CDR1 SGHNT and CDR2 YYREEE (reference sequence).

This rearrangement joins TRBV4-2 to TRBJ2-1; D perhaps matches TRBD1 (5 bases). This CDR3 has 13 residues. The V end lost 2 bases, the J end lost 5 bases, and 7 bases lay between the germline ends. Germline CDR1 LGHNA, CDR2 YNFKEQ. CDR3 sequence (DNA): TGTGCCAGCAGCCAACTGACAGACAATGAGCAGTTCTTC. This gives the protein CASSQLTDNEQFF.

The gene calls are TRBV5-4 and TRBJ2-1, with 7 nucleotides matching TRBD2. Unmatched junction bases numbered 3, after V lost 0 bases and J lost 0 bases. The germline V gene encodes CDR1 SGHNT and CDR2 YYREEE (reference sequence). The CDR3 runs to 16 residues. CDR3 protein: CASSLAGTNSYNEQFF. The CDR3 DNA reads TGTGCCAGCAGCTTGGCCGGGACTAACTCCTACAATGAGCAGTTCTTC.

This sequence joins TRBV18 and TRBJ1-5; 11 bases are shared with TRBD1. J lost 5 bases, V lost 6 bases, and 6 bases had no gene match. The CDR3 has 15 amino acids. Per the germline V gene, CDR1 is KGHSH and CDR2 is LQKENI. CDR3 nucleotide sequence: TGTGCCAGCTCTCGGGGGACAGGGGGGGATCAGCCCCAGCATTTT. Translated, it gives CASSRGTGGDQPQHF.

The rearrangement links TRBV7-2 to TRBJ2-6; tentatively, D is TRBD1 (5 bases). CDR1 SGHTA and CDR2 FQGNSA come from the germline V gene. The germline V and J ends were trimmed by 2 bases and 4 bases, with 15 bases remaining between them. CDR3 length: 17 residues. Here the CDR3 reads CASSLPIDSLGANVLTF. The DNA for the CDR3 is TGTGCCAGCAGCTTACCCATAGACAGCCTAGGGGCCAACGTCCTGACTTTC.

The rearrangement uses TRBV2 and TRBJ2-1; D remains ambiguous. Per the germline V gene, CDR1 is SNHLY and CDR2 is FYNNEI. The CDR3 is 14 residues long. The V gene lost 5 bases and the J gene lost 4 bases, with 12 bases spanning the gap. CDR3 protein: CASSNPDGYNEQFF. DNA for the CDR3: TGTGCCAGCAGTAATCCCGACGGATACAATGAGCAGTTCTTC.

The V call is TRBV5-5, the J call TRBJ2-1, with 11 nucleotides matching TRBD2. V gave up 4 bases and J gave up 0 bases; unmatched junction bases: 12. This CDR3 comprises 19 residues. Germline V gene data show CDR1 as SGHKS and CDR2 as YYEKEE (reference sequence). In nucleotides, the CDR3 is TGTGCCAGCAGCATAGGACAGCCGGGACTAGCGGTCTCCTACAATGAGCAGTTCTTC. It yields the protein CASSIGQPGLAVSYNEQFF.